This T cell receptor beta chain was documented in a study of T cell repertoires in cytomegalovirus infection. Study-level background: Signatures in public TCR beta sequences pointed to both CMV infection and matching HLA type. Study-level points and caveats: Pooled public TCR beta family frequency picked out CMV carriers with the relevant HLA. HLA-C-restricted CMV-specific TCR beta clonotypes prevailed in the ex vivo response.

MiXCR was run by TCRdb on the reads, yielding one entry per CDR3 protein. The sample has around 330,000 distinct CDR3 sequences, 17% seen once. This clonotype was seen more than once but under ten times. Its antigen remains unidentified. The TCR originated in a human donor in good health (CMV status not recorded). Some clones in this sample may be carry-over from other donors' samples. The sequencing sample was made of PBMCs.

The CDR3 bases are TGTGCCAGCAGCCAAGACTTGGGGGCTGGAGCCCCAGATGGCTACACCTTC. Protein product: CASSQDLGAGAPDGYTF. The rearrangement uses TRBV4-2 and TRBJ1-2, with D possibly being TRBD1 (6 bases). This CDR3 has 17 amino acids. Trimming removed 0 bases at V and 6 bases at J, with 20 bases between. Germline values: CDR1 LGHNA, CDR2 YNFKEQ.